This T cell receptor beta chain was sequenced during a study of cytotoxic CD8 clonotypes in ibrutinib-treated CLL. Study-level points and caveats: T-cell clonality at baseline went above that of age-matched healthy donors and rose and fell with circulating CD8+ T-cell counts.

Germline CDR1 and CDR2: GTSNPN and SVGIG (reference sequence). Trimming took 0 bases from V and 5 from J; bases not matched to a gene: 4. The CDR3 is 14 residues long. This clone showed up just a few times. As yet, its antigen is unknown. Libraries were prepared by immunoSEQ multiplex PCR; TCRdb keeps only in-frame clonotypes and omits some of them. The sample carries some 300,000 clones, roughly 85% recorded once. The TCR was taken from a human donor with chronic lymphocytic leukemia. The chain combines TRBV30 with TRBJ1-2, with 9 bases identical to TRBD1. The sample in question was PBMCs, obtained before ibrutinib treatment. The CDR3 protein is CAWSVRGQGYGYTF. CDR3 DNA: TGTGCCTGGAGTGTAAGGGGACAGGGTTATGGCTACACCTTC.